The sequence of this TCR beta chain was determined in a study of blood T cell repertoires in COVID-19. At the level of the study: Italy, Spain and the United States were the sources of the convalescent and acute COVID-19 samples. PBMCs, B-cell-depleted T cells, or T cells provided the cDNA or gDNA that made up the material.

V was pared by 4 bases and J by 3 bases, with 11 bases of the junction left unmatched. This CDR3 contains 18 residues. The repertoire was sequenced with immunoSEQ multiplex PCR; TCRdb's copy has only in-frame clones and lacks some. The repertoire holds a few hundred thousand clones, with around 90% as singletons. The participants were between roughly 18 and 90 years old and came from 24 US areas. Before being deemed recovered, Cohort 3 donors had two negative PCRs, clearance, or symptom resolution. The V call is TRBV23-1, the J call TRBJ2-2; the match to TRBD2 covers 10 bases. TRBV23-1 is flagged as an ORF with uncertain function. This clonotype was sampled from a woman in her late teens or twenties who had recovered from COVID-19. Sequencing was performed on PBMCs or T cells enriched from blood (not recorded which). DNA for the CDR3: TGCGCCAGCAGTCCCCGCAAGCGGGAGGGCCTCGACACCGGGGAGCTGTTTTTT. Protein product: CASSPRKREGLDTGELFF.